This T cell receptor (beta chain) is from a study of vaccination effects on CD4 cells after COVID-19. General observations from the study: Vaccine- and infection-induced clones showed marked clonal contraction late following vaccination. Only a few convalescent patients and no early post-infection timepoints featured in the study. Spike-reactive clones detected post-vaccine in convalescents consisted mainly of new vaccine-induced clones.

Expansion of antigen-specific CD4+ T cells with viral peptide pools was carried out by the ViraFEST assay before sequencing. Subsequent to a culture period of about ten days, CD4+ T cells were isolated. SARS-CoV-2 infected the person between March and December 2020, as confirmed by PCR. A word on this clone: What it binds is unknown.

Here immunoSEQ multiplex PCR was the method, and the copy in TCRdb shows in-frame clones only, minus some. The sample has tens of thousands of clones; under 75% are singletons. The material was CD4+ T cells from PBMCs cultured with a peptide pool, obtained before COVID-19 vaccination. This receptor was taken from a human donor who had a prior SARS-CoV-2 infection.

Here the CDR3 DNA reads TGTGCCAGTAGTAGGGACAGGGGGGCCACCATTAATCAGCCCCAGCATTTT. It specifies CASSRDRGATINQPQHF. The chain recombines TRBV19 with TRBJ1-5; TRBD1 aligns across 11 bases. The V gene's germline CDR1 is LNHDA and CDR2 SQIVND (reference sequence). With V trimmed by 4 bases and J by 4 bases, 9 bases remained unmatched. The CDR3 length is 17 residues.